One T cell receptor beta chain is described in this entry. Profiling relied on immunoSEQ multiplex PCR, and the TCRdb table lists in-frame clones only, not all of them. The sample lists roughly 71,000 clones, just over 90% seen once, with approximately 2.9% in the top ten. This sample was taken from a study of T cells after somatic rescue of genetic block. The CDR3 sequence is 15 residues long. The V and J ends lost 3 bases and 8 bases, in that order; junction bases with no gene match: 6. Germline loops: CDR1 ENHRY, CDR2 SYGVKD. This TCR was recovered from a man between 25 and 39 years old. The sequenced sample was peripheral blood mononuclear cells (PBMCs). The chain joins TRBV10-3 to TRBJ2-1, with 11 bases lining up with TRBD2. The CDR3 region is CAISDRLAGFYEQFF. For the CDR3, the DNA is TGTGCCATCAGTGACCGACTAGCGGGGTTCTATGAGCAGTTCTTC.